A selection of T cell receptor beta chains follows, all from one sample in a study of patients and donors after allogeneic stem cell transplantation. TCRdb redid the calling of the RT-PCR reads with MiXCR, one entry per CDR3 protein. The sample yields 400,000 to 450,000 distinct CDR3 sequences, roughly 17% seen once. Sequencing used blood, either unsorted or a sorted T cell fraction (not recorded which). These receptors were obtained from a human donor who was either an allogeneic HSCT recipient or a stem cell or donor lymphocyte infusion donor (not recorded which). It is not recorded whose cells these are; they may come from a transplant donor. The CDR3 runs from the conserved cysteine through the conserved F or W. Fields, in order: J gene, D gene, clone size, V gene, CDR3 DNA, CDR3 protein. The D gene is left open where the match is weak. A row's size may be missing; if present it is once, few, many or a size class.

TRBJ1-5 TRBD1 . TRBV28 TGTGCCAGTGACTCGACAGGGGGCCCGAATCAGCCCCAGCATTTT CASDSTGGPNQPQHF
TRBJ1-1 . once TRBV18 TGTGCCAGCTCACAGGGACCAATGAACACTGAAGCTTTCTTT CASSQGPMNTEAFF
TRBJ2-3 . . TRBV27 TGTGCCAGCAGTTTATGGGTCCGGTCTAGCACAGATACGCAGTATTTT CASSLWVRSSTDTQYF
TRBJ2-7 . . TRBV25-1 TGTGCCAGCAGTTTATACGGCCTCTCCTACGAGCAGTACTTC CASSLYGLSYEQYF
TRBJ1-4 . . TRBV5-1 TGCGCCAGCAGCCAAACGGGGAATGAAAAACTGTTTTTT CASSQTGNEKLFF
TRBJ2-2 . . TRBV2 TGTGCCAGCAGTTTCGCAGGGTTGGGGGAGCTGTTTTTT CASSFAGLGELFF
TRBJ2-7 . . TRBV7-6 TGTGCCAGCAGCGGGGACATTGGCGAGCAGTACTTC CASSGDIGEQYF
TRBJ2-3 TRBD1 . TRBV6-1 TGTGCCAGCAGTCAACCAGGGGGAATGGGCACAGATACGCAGTATTTT CASSQPGGMGTDTQYF
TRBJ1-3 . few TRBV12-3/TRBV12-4 TGTGCCAGCAGTTTTACCCCTGGAAACACCATATATTTT CASSFTPGNTIYF
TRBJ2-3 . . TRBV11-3 TGTGCCAGCAGCAGGGGGGACACGATCACAGATACGCAGTATTTT CASSRGDTITDTQYF
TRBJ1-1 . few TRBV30 TGTGCCTGGACTCCGGACGGGGCCTGGGAAGCTTTCTTT CAWTPDGAWEAFF
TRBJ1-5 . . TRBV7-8 TGTGCCAGCAGCTTATACTTCGTCACAGTGAGGAATCAGCCCCAGCATTTT CASSLYFVTVRNQPQHF
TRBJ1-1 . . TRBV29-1 TGCAGCGTTGAGTTTATGGTACGAGGTGAAGCTTTCTTT CSVEFMVRGEAFF
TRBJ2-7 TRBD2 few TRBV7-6 TGTGCCAGCAGCTCACTAGCGGGGGCCTCGAGCTCCTACGAGCAGTACTTC CASSSLAGASSSYEQYF
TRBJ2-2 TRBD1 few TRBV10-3 TGTGCCATCCAAGGACAGGGCACCGGGGAGCTGTTTTTT CAIQGQGTGELFF
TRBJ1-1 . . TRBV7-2 TGTGCCAGCAGCTCCAGCAGGGAGAACACTGAAGCTTTCTTT CASSSSRENTEAFF
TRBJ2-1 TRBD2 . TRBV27 TGTGCCAGCAGTCCCGAGCGGGGCAGCTCCTACAATGAGCAGTTCTTC CASSPERGSSYNEQFF
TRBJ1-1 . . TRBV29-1 TGCAGCGTTAGGATGGCCAGGGAGAACGCTGAAGCTTTCTTT CSVRMARENAEAFF
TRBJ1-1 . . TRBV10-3 TGTGCCATCATGGGGGTGGGGGGGCCCACTGAAGCTTTCTTT CAIMGVGGPTEAFF
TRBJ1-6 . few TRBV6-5 TGTGCCAGCACCCTCCAGGGCTCACCCCTCCACTTT CASTLQGSPLHF
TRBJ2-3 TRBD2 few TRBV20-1 TGCAGTGCTAGAGGGTGGGGACTAGCGGATACAGATACGCAGTATTTT CSARGWGLADTDTQYF
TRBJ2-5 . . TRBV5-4 TGTGCCAGTTCAGCTAAGACGACGGGAGAGACCCAGTACTTC CASSAKTTGETQYF
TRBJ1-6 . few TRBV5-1 TGCGCCAGCAGCCGATTGGTTAATTCACCCCTCCACTTT CASSRLVNSPLHF
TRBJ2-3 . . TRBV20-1 TGCAGGATAACTAGGAGTGGCGTGTCAATCACAGATACGCAGTATTTT CRITRSGVSITDTQYF
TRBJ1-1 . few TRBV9 TGTGCCAGCAGCGTAGGGGGAACGAACACTGAAGCTTTCTTT CASSVGGTNTEAFF
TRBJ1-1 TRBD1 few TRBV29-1 TGCAGCGCCCACTCGACAGGGAGGACTGAAGCTTTCTTT CSAHSTGRTEAFF
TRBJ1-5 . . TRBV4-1 TGCGCCAGCAGCCTAGGGGTGTTAGAGCCCCAGCATTTT CASSLGVLEPQHF
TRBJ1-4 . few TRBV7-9 TGTGCCAGCAGCTTAACCGAAAAACTGTTTTTT CASSLTEKLFF
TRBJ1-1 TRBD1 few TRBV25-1 TGTGCCAGCAGTGGGAAGGTGGGACAGGGAAAAGCTTTCTTT CASSGKVGQGKAFF
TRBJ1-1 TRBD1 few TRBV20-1 TGCAGTGCTAGAGTCAGGGGGGTGGGCACTGAAGCTTTCTTT CSARVRGVGTEAFF
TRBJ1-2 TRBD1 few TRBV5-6 TGTGCCAGCAGCTCGACAGGGGGGGGCTATGGCTACACCTTC CASSSTGGGYGYTF
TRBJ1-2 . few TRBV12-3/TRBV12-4 TGTGCCAGCAGCCTTAAACCCTACTATGGCTACACCTTC CASSLKPYYGYTF
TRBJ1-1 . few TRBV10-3 TGTGCCACCAAAGAGGGGGGCCGGAACACTGAAGCTTTCTTT CATKEGGRNTEAFF
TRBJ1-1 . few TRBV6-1 TGTGCCAGCAGTGACATCGGGGGGGCTGACACTGAAGCTTTCTTT CASSDIGGADTEAFF
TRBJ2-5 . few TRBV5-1 TGCGCCAGCAGCTCCTCTATACAAGAGACCCAGTACTTC CASSSSIQETQYF
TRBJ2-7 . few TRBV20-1 TGCAGTGCTAGAGAGGGGGCGAGCTCCTACGAGCAGTACTTC CSAREGASSYEQYF
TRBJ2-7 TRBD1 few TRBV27 TGTGCCAGCAGTCCGCCGGGACAGGGTCCCTACGAGCAGTACTTC CASSPPGQGPYEQYF
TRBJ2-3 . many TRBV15 TGTGCCACCAGCAGAGGTGTCGCTAGTGTGGCGGCTAGCACAGATACGCAGTATTTT CATSRGVASVAASTDTQYF
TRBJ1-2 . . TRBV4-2 TGTGCCAGCAGCCAGGGGGAAGTTAGCAACAGTCGCTATGGCTACACCTTC CASSQGEVSNSRYGYTF
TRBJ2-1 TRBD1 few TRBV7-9 TGTGCCAGCAGCTTAGTGACAGGGCACAATGAGCAGTTCTTC CASSLVTGHNEQFF
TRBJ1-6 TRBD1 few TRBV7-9 TGTGCCAGCAGCCTCCGGGGACAGTATAATTCACCCCTCCACTTT CASSLRGQYNSPLHF
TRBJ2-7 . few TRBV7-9 TGTGCCAGCAGCCATCGGGCGGATAGTGGCGACGAGCAGTACTTC CASSHRADSGDEQYF